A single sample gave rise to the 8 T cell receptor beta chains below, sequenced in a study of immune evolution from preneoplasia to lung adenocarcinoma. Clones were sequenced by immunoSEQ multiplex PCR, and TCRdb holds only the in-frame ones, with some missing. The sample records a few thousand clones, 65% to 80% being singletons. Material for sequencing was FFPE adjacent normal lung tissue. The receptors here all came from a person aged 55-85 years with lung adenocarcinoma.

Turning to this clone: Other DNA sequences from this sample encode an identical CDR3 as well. The CDR3 sequence: CASALGPTNYGYTF. CDR3 coding DNA: TGTGCCAGCGCATTAGGGCCCACTAACTATGGCTACACCTTC. The chain couples TRBV7-3 to TRBJ1-2; D is uncertain. The germline V and J ends were trimmed by 8 bases and 0 bases, with 13 bases remaining between them. Germline lookup yields CDR1 SGHTA and CDR2 FQGTGA. The CDR3 covers 14 residues.

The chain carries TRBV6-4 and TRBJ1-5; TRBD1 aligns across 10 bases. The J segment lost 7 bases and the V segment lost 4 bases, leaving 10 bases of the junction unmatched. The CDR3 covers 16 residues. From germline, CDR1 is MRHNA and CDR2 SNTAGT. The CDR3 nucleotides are TGTGCCAGCAGTGGGTCGAGACAGGGGGCGAGCCAGCCCCAGCATTTT. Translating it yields CASSGSRQGASQPQHF.

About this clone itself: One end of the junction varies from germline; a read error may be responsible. The CDR3 sequence: CASSQDSLQETQYF. As DNA, the CDR3 is TGTGCTAGCAGTCAGGACTCCCTTCAAGAGACCCAGTACTTC. V usage is TRBV7-7 and J usage is TRBJ2-5; weak D call: TRBD2 (5 bases). Germline assignment: CDR1 SSHAT and CDR2 FNYEAQ (reference sequence). The CDR3 runs to 14 residues.

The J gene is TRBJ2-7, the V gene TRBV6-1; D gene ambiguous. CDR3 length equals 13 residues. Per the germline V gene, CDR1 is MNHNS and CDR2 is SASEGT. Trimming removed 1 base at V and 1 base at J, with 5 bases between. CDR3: CASSEELSYEQYF. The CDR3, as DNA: TGTGCCAGCAGTGAAGAACTATCCTACGAGCAGTACTTC.

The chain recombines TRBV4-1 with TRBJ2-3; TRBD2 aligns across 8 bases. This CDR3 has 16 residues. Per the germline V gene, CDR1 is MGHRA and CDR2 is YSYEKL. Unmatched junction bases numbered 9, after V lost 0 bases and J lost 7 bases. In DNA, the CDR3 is TGCGCCAGCAGCCAAGATCCTGGCGGGGGGCAAAATACGCAGTATTTT. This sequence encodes CASSQDPGGGQNTQYF.

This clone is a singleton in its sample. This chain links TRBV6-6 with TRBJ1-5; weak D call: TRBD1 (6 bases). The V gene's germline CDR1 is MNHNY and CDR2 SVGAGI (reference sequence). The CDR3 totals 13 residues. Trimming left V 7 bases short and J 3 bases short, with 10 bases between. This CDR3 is CASNGQNNQPQHF. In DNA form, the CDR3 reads TGTGCCAGCAACGGACAGAACAATCAGCCCCAGCATTTT.

CDR3 nucleotide sequence: TGTGCCAGCAGCCTGATACAGGGCGGGGGCTACACCTTC. Its translation is CASSLIQGGGYTF. The gene calls are TRBV11-3 and TRBJ1-2, with D perhaps matching TRBD1 (6 bases). CDR3 length equals 13 residues. The germline V gene encodes CDR1 SGHNT and CDR2 YENEEA. The V end was cut by 5 bases, the J end by 8 bases, with 15 bases between.

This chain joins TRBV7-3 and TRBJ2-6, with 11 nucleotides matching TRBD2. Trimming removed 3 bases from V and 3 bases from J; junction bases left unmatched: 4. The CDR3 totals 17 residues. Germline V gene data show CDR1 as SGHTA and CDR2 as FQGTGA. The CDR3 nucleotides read TGTGCCAGCAGCTTTGGTCTAGCGGGAGGTGGGGCCAACGTCCTGACTTTC. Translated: CASSFGLAGGGANVLTF.